These 4 T cell receptor beta chains share one sample of origin, sequenced in a study of blood T cell repertoires in COVID-19. The method was immunoSEQ multiplex PCR; TCRdb's version includes in-frame clones alone and lacks a portion of them. This table holds about 64,000 clones, 80% to 95% found once. The sequenced sample was peripheral blood. The receptors here all came from an elderly woman with active COVID-19.

V gene TRBV5-6 combines with J gene TRBJ2-7; 9 nucleotides align to TRBD1. With V trimmed by 3 bases and J by 3 bases, 10 bases remained unmatched. In germline, CDR1 is SGHDT, CDR2 YYEEEE. The CDR3 totals 16 residues. Here the CDR3 DNA reads TGTGCCAGCAGCTGGTTGGGACAGGGAGAACGCTACGAGCAGTACTTC. It is translated as CASSWLGQGERYEQYF. The full variable domain, with the rest looked up from reference TRBV5-6 and TRBJ2-7, is DAGVTQSPTHLIKTRGQQVTLRCSPKSGHDTVSWYQQALGQGPQFIFQYYEEEERQRGNFPDRFSGHQFPNYSSELNVNALLLGDSALYLCASSWLGQGERYEQYFGPGTRLTVT.

This clone appeared a few times. The chain combines TRBV4-1 with TRBJ2-1; TRBD1 matches at 8 bases. Germline CDR1 MGHRA, CDR2 YSYEKL. V lost 7 bases and J lost 10; bases outside the gene matches: 15. This CDR3 contains 15 residues. The CDR3 region has the DNA TGCGCCAGCAAATTAGCGAGACAGGGGAAGGGGGAGCAGTTCTTC. It yields the protein CASKLARQGKGEQFF.

The genes are TRBV6-1 and TRBJ2-7; the D gene is possibly TRBD1 (6 bases). Germline assignment: CDR1 MNHNS and CDR2 SASEGT. V was cut by 2 bases and J by 3 bases, with 11 bases left in between. The CDR3 consists of 14 residues. CDR3 sequence (DNA): TGTGCCAGCAGTGAATCTGCAGGGGACTACGAGCAGTACTTC. Its translation: CASSESAGDYEQYF.

The chain joins TRBV2 to TRBJ2-5, with 15 nucleotides matching TRBD2. This CDR3 has 16 amino acids. Germline V gives CDR1 SNHLY, CDR2 FYNNEI. Trimming took 6 bases from V and 4 from J; bases not matched to a gene: 6. For the CDR3, the DNA is TGTGCCAGCAGACCGCGGACTAGCGGGAGGGGAGAGACCCAGTACTTC. It translates to CASRPRTSGRGETQYF.